A single sample gave rise to the 9 T cell receptor beta chains below, sequenced in a study of cytomegalovirus exposure and HLA in healthy donors. Primers: 60 Vbeta forward and 13 Jbeta reverse. Clones were sequenced by immunoSEQ multiplex PCR, and TCRdb holds only the in-frame ones, with some missing. This table has more than 150,000 clones, roughly 82% appearing once. The sequenced sample consisted of PBMCs. The receptors shown here come from a woman aged 50 to 65 in good health and CMV-seropositive.

This clone was picked up a small number of times. The rearrangement links TRBV6-1 to TRBJ2-7; the match to TRBD1 covers 9 bases. This CDR3 region has 15 residues. CDR1 and CDR2 from the germline V gene are MNHNS and SASEGT. With V trimmed by 7 bases and J by 1 base, 8 bases remained unmatched. The CDR3, as DNA: TGTGCCAGCAAGGAGATGACAGGGGGATCCTACGAGCAGTACTTC. Protein product: CASKEMTGGSYEQYF.

The chain is built from TRBV2 and TRBJ2-5; D is perhaps TRBD2 (5 bases). This CDR3 is built from 14 residues. V was clipped by 1 base and J by 5 bases, with 11 bases between them. Per germline, CDR1 SNHLY and CDR2 FYNNEI. The DNA for the CDR3 is TGTGCCAGCAGTGAAGGAACTAGAGGGGAGACCCAGTACTTC. Translated: CASSEGTRGETQYF.

The genes are TRBV2 and TRBJ2-3, with TRBD1 as a possible D gene (6 bases). V was trimmed by 9 bases and J by 1 base, leaving 11 bases between them. The CDR3 extends over 13 amino acids. CDR1 and CDR2 from the germline V gene are SNHLY and FYNNEI. The CDR3 loop reads CARTRGRTDTQYF. CDR3 DNA: TGTGCCAGGACCAGGGGTCGCACAGATACGCAGTATTTT.

This clone has more than one count but fewer than ten. This chain connects TRBV18 to TRBJ1-1; D is possibly TRBD1 (5 bases). V lost 1 base to trimming and J lost 5 bases, with 11 bases between them. The CDR3 is made up of 14 amino acids. The V gene's germline CDR1 is KGHSH and CDR2 LQKENI. The CDR3 here is CASSPLSQETEAFF. As DNA, the CDR3 is TGTGCCAGCTCACCACTTTCACAGGAGACTGAAGCTTTCTTT.

V gene TRBV4-2 combines with J gene TRBJ1-1; D is perhaps TRBD1 (6 bases). In germline, CDR1 is LGHNA, CDR2 YNFKEQ. The CDR3 covers 16 residues. V was shortened by 1 base and J by 3 bases, with 15 bases between the two germline ends. Written as DNA, the CDR3 is TGTGCCAGCAGCCAAGCCAGGGACAAATCGTACACTGAAGCTTTCTTT. The encoded protein is CASSQARDKSYTEAFF.

Only a few counts were recorded for this clone. V is TRBV4-3 and J is TRBJ2-3, with a possible D match to TRBD1 (5 bases). CDR3 length: 14 residues. CDR1 and CDR2 (germline): LGHNA, YSLEER. V was trimmed by 4 bases and J by 4 bases, leaving 12 bases between them. CDR3: CASSPGQGPDTQYF. In DNA form, the CDR3 reads TGCGCCAGCAGCCCCGGACAAGGACCAGATACGCAGTATTTT.

V gene TRBV6-5 combines with J gene TRBJ2-7, with TRBD1 matching 7 bases. CDR1 and CDR2 from the germline V gene are MNHEY and SVGAGI. The V and J ends lost 6 bases and 7 bases, in that order; junction bases with no gene match: 15. The CDR3 runs 15 residues. The CDR3 region is CASSRQGDHRREQYF. The CDR3 DNA sequence: TGTGCCAGCAGCCGCCAGGGGGACCACCGGAGGGAGCAGTACTTC.

The CDR3 DNA follows: TGTGCCAGCAGCCCCTTGGCGGGGGGCGTCGGGGAGCTGTTTTTT. Amino acids: CASSPLAGGVGELFF. The chain combines TRBV7-2 with TRBJ2-2; 8 bases are shared with TRBD2. Trimming cost V 5 bases and J 7 bases; bases outside gene matches: 9. Germline-derived CDR1 and CDR2 are SGHTA and FQGNSA. The CDR3 loop spans 15 amino acids.

This sequence joins TRBV9 and TRBJ2-2; TRBD1 might be the D (6 bases). This CDR3 has 15 residues. V gave up 0 bases and J gave up 0 bases, with 6 bases separating them. Germline V lookup: CDR1 SGDLS, CDR2 YYNGEE. The CDR3 nucleotides are TGTGCCAGCAGCGTAGAGGGGGCGAACACCGGGGAGCTGTTTTTT. The encoded protein is CASSVEGANTGELFF. The whole variable domain, filled in from reference TRBV9 and TRBJ2-2, reads DSGVTQTPKHLITATGQRVTLRCSPRSGDLSVYWYQQSLDQGLQFLIQYYNGEERAKGNILERFSAQQFPDLHSELNLSSLELGDSALYFCASSVEGANTGELFFGEGSRLTVL.